The entry below gives a single T cell receptor (beta chain) sequence along with its context. Germline CDR1 is MGHRA and CDR2 is YSYEKL. This CDR3 region has 16 residues. Trimming removed 4 bases from V and 2 bases from J; junction bases left unmatched: 10. The data derive from a study of blood T cell repertoires in COVID-19. Study information: The United States, Italy and Spain were the sources of the acute and convalescent COVID-19 samples. In each case, the material was cDNA or gDNA derived from T cells, B-cell-depleted T cells, or PBMCs.

Methods used by the authors: Estimated nucleated cell counts came from reference gene primer amplification. Only in-frame clones appear in the TCRdb table, and some are missing; sequencing was by immunoSEQ multiplex PCR. V and J calls and clone size come straight from that table; D and trimming were deduced from the DNA. The sample holds roughly 92,000 clones, about nine tenths seen once. The sequence was obtained from a man aged 50 to 59 with acute or convalescent COVID-19. The chain uses TRBV4-1 and TRBJ2-5, with 7 bases that match TRBD1. The sequenced sample consisted of peripheral blood. The CDR3 DNA reads as TGCGCCAGCAGCCCCAACGCGGACAGGAGACAAGAGACCCAGTACTTC. Translation: CASSPNADRRQETQYF.